The clone carrying this T cell receptor (beta chain) has ten or more counts. As yet, its antigen is unknown. This sample was taken from a study of T-cell reconstitution after alpha-beta-depleted transplantation in children. Molecular barcoding with unique molecular identifiers was used for the TCRbeta library. From the PCR reads, TCRdb called clonotypes with MiXCR, one entry per CDR3 protein. The sample contains approximately 89,000 distinct CDR3 sequences, roughly 15% of which appear only once. With 1 base removed from V and 2 bases from J, the gap between germline ends came to 12 bases. CDR1 MNHNS and CDR2 SASEGT come from the germline V gene. The CDR3 has 15 residues. Study results and caveats: Elevated TCRbeta diversity at day 60 was traced, in some patients, to surviving recipient T cells and thymic progenitors. T-cell counts and diversity were attributed mostly to newly produced T cells one year after transplant. Expanded graft clones, several hundred of them, were reportedly the source of alpha-beta T cells about two months after transplant.

The receptor was derived from a male patient aged 2 to 10 who had a stem cell transplant for acute lymphoblastic leukemia, so the T cells may come from the graft donor. The sample here was PBMCs, mostly from graft donor cells, taken 180 days after TCRalphabeta/CD19-depleted stem cell transplant. The chain couples TRBV6-1 to TRBJ2-7, with D unresolved. The DNA of the CDR3 is TGTGCCAGCAGTGAAGGGCCCACGGGCGCCTACGAGCAGTACTTC. This sequence encodes CASSEGPTGAYEQYF.